This is a list of T cell receptor beta chains from one sample in a study of immune heterogeneity within non-small cell lung tumors. One entry per CDR3 protein, called by TCRdb with MiXCR from the multiplex PCR reads. The sample consists of over 8,500 distinct CDR3 sequences, about 25% of them appearing once. The specimen was lung tumor tissue. These receptors were taken from a man aged 50 to 59 with non-small cell lung cancer. Each CDR3 is given with its conserved first and last residue. The D gene is left open where the match is weak. A row's size may be missing; if present it is once, few, many or a size class.

v_call	j_call	d_call	clone_size	cdr3_aa	cdr3_nt
TRBV20-1	TRBJ1-1	TRBD1	many	CSVGQGATPTEAFF	TGCAGTGTAGGACAGGGGGCTACTCCCACTGAAGCTTTCTTT
TRBV25-1	TRBJ2-7	TRBD2	medium-sized	CASSEAGVDGEQYF	TGTGCCAGCAGTGAAGCGGGAGTGGATGGCGAGCAGTACTTC
TRBV19	TRBJ2-7	.	medium-sized	CASSIVASDSYEQYF	TGTGCCAGTAGTATAGTGGCTAGTGATTCCTACGAGCAGTACTTC
TRBV4-1	TRBJ2-2	TRBD2	.	CASSQFEGGSGELFF	TGCGCCAGCAGCCAGTTCGAGGGAGGGAGCGGGGAGCTGTTTTTT
TRBV6-2/TRBV6-3	TRBJ1-6	.	medium-sized	CASNRARDNSPLHF	TGTGCCAGCAATCGGGCACGGGATAATTCACCCCTCCACTTT
TRBV19	TRBJ2-1	TRBD1	many	CASSMVRGQHNEQFF	TGTGCCAGTAGTATGGTCAGGGGGCAACACAATGAGCAGTTCTTC
TRBV20-1	TRBJ2-7	.	medium-sized	CSARDLRTRGYEQYF	TGCAGTGCTAGAGATTTGAGGACCCGGGGCTACGAGCAGTACTTC
TRBV19	TRBJ1-2	.	medium-sized	CASSARSYGYTF	TGTGCCAGTAGTGCCAGATCCTATGGCTACACCTTC
TRBV7-2	TRBJ2-2	.	.	CASSYSSQYTGELFF	TGTGCCAGCAGCTATTCGAGTCAGTACACCGGGGAGCTGTTTTTT
TRBV11-2	TRBJ2-5	TRBD2	.	CASSSLAGETQYF	TGTGCCAGCAGCTCTCTAGCGGGGGAGACCCAGTACTTC
TRBV28	TRBJ1-2	.	many	CASLPGGVLGYTF	TGTGCCAGCCTCCCGGGGGGCGTTTTGGGCTACACCTTC
TRBV6-1	TRBJ2-1	TRBD2	.	CASNQQTSITHNEQFF	TGTGCCAGCAATCAGCAGACTAGCATAACCCACAATGAGCAGTTCTTC
TRBV6-1	TRBJ1-4	TRBD1	few	CASRWRQGAGEKLFF	TGTGCCAGCAGATGGAGACAGGGGGCGGGTGAAAAACTGTTTTTT
TRBV28	TRBJ1-2	TRBD1	many	CASTGQTTANYGYTF	TGTGCCAGCACGGGACAGACCACCGCTAACTATGGCTACACCTTC
TRBV5-1	TRBJ1-1	TRBD1	.	CASSLVQGALTEAFF	TGCGCCAGCAGCTTGGTGCAGGGGGCCCTAACTGAAGCTTTCTTT
TRBV25-1	TRBJ2-7	.	medium-sized	CASEYTGPRGANEQYF	TGTGCCAGCGAGTACACGGGCCCCCGAGGGGCCAACGAGCAGTACTTC
TRBV20-1	TRBJ2-5	TRBD2	medium-sized	CSARDSGLAGNQETQYF	TGCAGTGCTAGAGATTCGGGACTAGCGGGAAATCAAGAGACCCAGTACTTC
TRBV7-8	TRBJ1-3	.	medium-sized	CASSLEAGGTGNTIYF	TGTGCCAGCAGCTTAGAGGCCGGGGGTACTGGAAACACCATATATTTT
TRBV7-9	TRBJ2-3	TRBD2	.	CASSLVAGGTDTQYF	TGTGCCAGCAGCTTAGTAGCGGGGGGAACAGATACGCAGTATTTT
TRBV3-1	TRBJ2-6	.	.	CASSQDGGGANVLTF	TGTGCCAGCAGCCAAGATGGCGGTGGGGCCAACGTCCTGACTTTC
TRBV5-1	TRBJ2-1	TRBD1	many	CASSLEGQGNYNEQFF	TGCGCCAGCAGCTTGGAGGGACAGGGTAACTACAATGAGCAGTTCTTC
TRBV28	TRBJ2-7	TRBD1	many	CASSPTGGDEDLYEQYF	TGTGCCAGCAGCCCAACAGGGGGCGATGAGGATCTATACGAGCAGTACTTC
TRBV6-1	TRBJ1-5	TRBD1	medium-sized	CASNSNRGAVQPQHF	TGTGCCAGCAACTCCAACAGGGGAGCGGTTCAGCCCCAGCATTTT
TRBV7-3	TRBJ2-1	TRBD1	medium-sized	CASSSTGASYNEQFF	TGTGCCAGCAGCTCGACAGGGGCGTCCTACAATGAGCAGTTCTTC
TRBV6-1	TRBJ1-1	TRBD1	medium-sized	CASSRDSENTEAFF	TGTGCCAGCAGCCGGGACAGTGAGAACACTGAAGCTTTCTTT
TRBV20-1	TRBJ1-3	.	.	CRAETPFSGNPIYF	TGCCGTGCTGAGACACCTTTCTCTGGAAACCCCATATATTTT
TRBV7-3	TRBJ2-2	.	.	CASSLRAGNTGELSF	TGTGCCAGCAGCTTAAGGGCCGGGAACACCGGGGAGCTGTCTTTT
TRBV4-2	TRBJ2-3	TRBD2	many	CASSQELAGGTDTQYF	TGTGCCAGCAGCCAAGAGCTAGCGGGGGGCACAGATACGCAGTATTTT
TRBV5-1	TRBJ1-1	.	many	CASRQTWDPRNTEAFF	TGCGCCAGCAGACAGACCTGGGACCCGCGGAACACTGAAGCTTTCTTT
TRBV6-1	TRBJ1-5	.	many	CASSDPGVGQPQHF	TGTGCCAGCAGTGACCCGGGGGTAGGACAGCCCCAGCATTTT
TRBV28	TRBJ1-5	.	medium-sized	CASSFFRVEGNQPQHF	TGTGCCAGCAGTTTTTTCAGGGTTGAAGGTAATCAGCCCCAGCATTTT
TRBV9	TRBJ2-5	.	.	CASSKARGSLETQYF	TGTGCCAGCAGTAAGGCTAGAGGGAGTTTGGAGACCCAGTACTTC
TRBV5-6	TRBJ2-7	TRBD1	.	CASSTGTAEYF	TGTGCCAGCAGCACCGGGACAGCGGAGTACTTC
TRBV27	TRBJ2-1	TRBD2	medium-sized	CASSPGARGGRNEQFF	TGTGCCAGCAGCCCCGGGGCGCGGGGGGGCCGGAATGAGCAGTTCTTC
TRBV29-1	TRBJ1-5	TRBD1	.	CSAEGNGTGFIYSNQPQHF	TGCAGCGCTGAGGGGAACGGGACAGGCTTTATTTATAGCAATCAGCCCCAGCATTTT
TRBV28	TRBJ1-1	TRBD1	many	CASSPRQGRMNTEAFF	TGTGCCAGCAGTCCCCGACAGGGAAGAATGAACACTGAAGCTTTCTTT
TRBV5-6	TRBJ1-3	.	few	CASSFLGGGAGNTIYF	TGTGCCAGCAGCTTTCTAGGAGGGGGGGCTGGAAACACCATATATTTT
TRBV20-1	TRBJ2-5	TRBD2	medium-sized	CSALAGWSQYF	TGCAGTGCTTTAGCGGGATGGTCCCAGTACTTC
TRBV5-1	TRBJ1-3	.	.	CASILDFGNTIYF	TGCGCCAGCATCTTGGATTTTGGAAACACCATATATTTT
TRBV28	TRBJ1-2	TRBD1	medium-sized	CAIRDRVNYGYTF	TGTGCCATCCGGGACAGGGTTAACTATGGCTACACCTTC
TRBV30	TRBJ1-5	.	medium-sized	CAWSVQDAQPQHF	TGTGCCTGGAGTGTACAGGATGCACAGCCCCAGCATTTT
TRBV18	TRBJ2-7	TRBD2	medium-sized	CASSQDTSGIVHEQYF	TGTGCCAGCTCACAAGACACTAGCGGCATCGTCCACGAGCAGTACTTC
TRBV19	TRBJ1-5	.	medium-sized	CATQLAGYQPQHF	TGTGCCACCCAGCTCGCGGGTTATCAGCCCCAGCATTTT
TRBV3-1	TRBJ2-5	TRBD2	.	CASSPRTSGGIVQYF	TGTGCCAGCAGCCCCAGGACTAGCGGGGGAATAGTCCAGTACTTC
TRBV6-1	TRBJ1-4	.	many	CASTEQGANEKLFF	TGTGCCAGCACTGAACAGGGCGCTAATGAAAAACTGTTTTTT
TRBV7-9	TRBJ2-5	TRBD2	few	CASSFGTGGGIETQYF	TGTGCCAGCAGCTTCGGAACGGGGGGAGGGATAGAGACCCAGTACTTC
TRBV4-1	TRBJ1-1	.	many	CASSRVATENTEAFF	TGCGCCAGCAGCCGAGTTGCGACAGAGAACACTGAAGCTTTCTTT
TRBV28	TRBJ1-5	.	medium-sized	CASTGQTYSNQPQHF	TGTGCCAGCACGGGGCAGACCTATAGCAATCAGCCCCAGCATTTT
TRBV19	TRBJ2-3	TRBD1	few	CASSARQGAFGTDTQYF	TGTGCCAGTAGTGCTAGACAGGGGGCGTTCGGCACAGATACGCAGTATTTT
TRBV7-9	TRBJ1-1	.	.	CASSLAQVGNTEAFF	TGTGCCAGCAGCTTAGCACAGGTAGGGAACACTGAAGCTTTCTTT
TRBV7-8	TRBJ1-2	.	medium-sized	CASSLVVTPTRTYGYTF	TGTGCCAGCAGCTTAGTTGTGACACCAACTAGGACCTATGGCTACACCTTC
TRBV11-3	TRBJ1-3	.	.	CVSSFGPSSGNTIYF	TGTGTCAGCAGCTTCGGACCTAGCTCTGGAAACACCATATATTTT
TRBV10-3	TRBJ1-5	.	few	CAISETNRANSNQPQHF	TGTGCCATCAGTGAGACGAACAGGGCTAATAGCAATCAGCCCCAGCATTTT
TRBV18	TRBJ2-5	.	.	CANSSNRDSETQYF	TGTGCCAACTCATCCAACCGGGACTCAGAGACCCAGTACTTC